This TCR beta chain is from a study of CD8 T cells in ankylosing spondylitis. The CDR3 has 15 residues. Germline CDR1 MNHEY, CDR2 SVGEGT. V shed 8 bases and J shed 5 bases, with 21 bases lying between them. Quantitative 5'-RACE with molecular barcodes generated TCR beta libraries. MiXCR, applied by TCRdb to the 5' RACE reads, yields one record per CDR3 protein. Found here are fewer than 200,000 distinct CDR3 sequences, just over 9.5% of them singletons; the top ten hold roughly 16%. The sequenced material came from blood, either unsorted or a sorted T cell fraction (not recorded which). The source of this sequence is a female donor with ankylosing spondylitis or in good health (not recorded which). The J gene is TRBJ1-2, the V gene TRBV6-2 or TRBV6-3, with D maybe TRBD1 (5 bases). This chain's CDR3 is CASWDRGARSYGYTF. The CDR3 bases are TGTGCCAGCTGGGATCGAGGGGCGCGTAGTTATGGCTACACCTTC.